Below are 29 T cell receptor beta chains sequenced from a single sample in a study of T cells in Graves' hyperthyroidism and ophthalmopathy. RNA transcripts provided the source from which TCR beta CDR3 regions were amplified. A set of HTBI primers served as the primers for a first-round RT-PCR of the TCR CDR3. From the multiplex PCR reads, TCRdb called clonotypes with MiXCR, one entry per CDR3 protein. The sample lists around 440,000 distinct CDR3 sequences, approximately 14% occurring once. Sequences were obtained from blood. All receptors derive from a woman between 18 and 30 years old with Graves' hyperthyroidism.

This clonotype came up a few times. The chain uses TRBV11-3 and TRBJ1-2; 8 bases are a match to TRBD1. The CDR3 runs 14 residues. Looked up from germline, CDR1 is SGHNT and CDR2 is YENEEA. The junction had 6 bases not matched to a gene; V was cut back by 5 bases and J by 4 bases. The CDR3 sequence: CASSLGQGSYGYTF. The CDR3 DNA follows: TGTGCCAGCAGCCTCGGACAGGGTAGCTATGGCTACACCTTC.

This clonotype was found many times. The rearrangement links TRBV27 to TRBJ2-1; 9 bases are shared with TRBD1. After removal of 5 bases from V and 5 bases from J, the junction contained 10 bases not matched to a gene. From germline, CDR1 is MNHEY and CDR2 SMNVEV (reference sequence). The CDR3 contains 16 residues. CDR3 sequence: CASSTFPGQGNNEQFF. The CDR3 DNA follows: TGTGCCAGCAGTACTTTTCCGGGACAGGGAAACAATGAGCAGTTCTTC.

J is TRBJ1-2 and V is TRBV4-1; the match to TRBD1 covers 7 bases. This CDR3 comprises 14 residues. The V and J ends lost 1 base and 6 bases, in that order; junction bases with no gene match: 5. CDR1 is MGHRA, CDR2 YSYEKL, per germline. CDR3 DNA sequence: TGCGCCAGCAGCCAAGTTGGGCAGGGGGATGGCTACACCTTC. This gives the protein CASSQVGQGDGYTF.

This clonotype was recorded a few times. One junction end does not reproduce the germline sequence, and a read error may be involved. CDR3 in amino acids: CASSLGASGGQGTQYF. DNA of the CDR3: TGTGCCAGCAGCTTGGGGGCTAGCGGGGGCCAAGGGACCCAGTACTTC. The rearrangement uses TRBV5-4 and TRBJ2-5; 10 bases line up with TRBD2. The CDR3 totals 16 residues. Germline assignment: CDR1 SGHNT and CDR2 YYREEE (reference sequence).

This clonotype was observed at least ten times. The rearrangement uses TRBV30 and TRBJ2-3; D is ambiguous. This CDR3 is 13 amino acids long. V lost 0 bases to trimming and J lost 2 bases, with 6 bases between them. Germline V CDR1 and CDR2: GTSNPN, SVGIG (reference sequence). DNA of the CDR3: TGTGCCTGGAGTGTATCGTCCACAGATACGCAGTATTTT. This sequence encodes CAWSVSSTDTQYF.

This clonotype was seen at least ten times. The chain uses TRBV20-1 and TRBJ2-7; either TRBD1 or TRBD2 may supply D (5 bases each). The CDR3 totals 14 residues. The germline V gene has CDR1 DFQATT and CDR2 SNEGSKA (reference sequence). V was pared by 3 bases and J by 0 bases, with 12 bases between. In DNA form, the CDR3 reads TGCAGTGCTAGGGGGACCGAGAGCTCCTACGAGCAGTACTTC. Protein product: CSARGTESSYEQYF.

This clonotype was counted at least ten times. Here the CDR3 DNA reads TGTGCCAGCAGGCCGGGACAGTCTGTCTATGGCTACACCTTC. This translates into CASRPGQSVYGYTF. The V gene is TRBV12-3 or TRBV12-4, the J gene TRBJ1-2, with TRBD1 identical over 7 bases. With V trimmed by 6 bases and J by 4 bases, 8 bases remained unmatched. The CDR3 contains 14 residues.

The chain combines TRBV19 with TRBJ2-7, with D maybe TRBD2 (5 bases). The germline V gene encodes CDR1 LNHDA and CDR2 SQIVND (reference sequence). V lost 3 bases and J lost 2, with 8 bases in between. The CDR3 is made up of 13 amino acids. The CDR3 reads CASSMEVTYEQYF. CDR3 nucleotide sequence: TGTGCCAGTAGTATGGAGGTAACCTACGAGCAGTACTTC.

This clonotype showed up just a few times. A single base separates this from a much larger clone, so it may be a read error. This rearrangement joins TRBV13 to TRBJ2-3; no clear D. The CDR3 length is 12 residues. Germline values: CDR1 PRHDT, CDR2 FYEKMQ (reference sequence). The CDR3 DNA reads as TGTGCCGGCAGCTTCCTTACAGATACGCAGTATTTT. Translation gives CAGSFLTDTQYF. The full variable domain, rest sourced from reference TRBV13 and TRBJ2-3, is AAGVIQSPRHLIKEKRETATLKCYPIPRHDTVYWYQQGPGQDPQFLISFYEKMQSDKGSIPDRFSAQQFSDYHSELNMSSLELGDSALYFCAGSFLTDTQYFGPGTRLTVL.

The rearrangement uses TRBV20-1 and TRBJ2-7; TRBD2 aligns across 9 bases. The CDR3 runs 12 residues. Germline lookup yields CDR1 DFQATT and CDR2 SNEGSKA (reference sequence). J gave up 4 bases and V 6 bases, and 4 bases lay outside the gene matches. CDR3 coding DNA: TGCAGTGCGGGGGGACTAGCTTACGAGCAGTACTTC. The encoded protein is CSAGGLAYEQYF.

This clonotype was seen repeatedly, ten times or more. The chain couples TRBV19 to TRBJ1-3, with no clear D. The V end was cut by 5 bases, the J end by 4 bases, with 15 bases between. This CDR3 region has 15 residues. The germline V gene encodes CDR1 LNHDA and CDR2 SQIVND (reference sequence). This chain's CDR3 is CASSARRGSGNTIYF. In DNA form, the CDR3 reads TGTGCCAGTAGTGCTAGACGTGGGTCCGGAAACACCATATATTTT.

This clonotype was picked up many times. CDR3 nucleotide sequence: TGTGCCAGCAGTTTCCGACAGGGGGCAGCCTACAATGAGCAGTTCTTC. Amino acid sequence: CASSFRQGAAYNEQFF. The chain carries TRBV12-3 or TRBV12-4 and TRBJ2-1; 10 bases map to TRBD1. The CDR3 runs to 16 residues. Trimming took 3 bases from V and 2 from J; bases not matched to a gene: 4.

The genes are TRBV7-3 and TRBJ2-2, with a possible D match to TRBD2 (6 bases). Germline V gene sequence: CDR1 SGHTA, CDR2 FQGTGA. The CDR3 length is 16 residues. Trimming removed 5 bases at V and 5 bases at J, with 18 bases between. CDR3 nucleotide sequence: TGTGCCAGCAGCCCCATGTCTACTAGCACGACCGGGGAGCTGTTTTTT. It specifies CASSPMSTSTTGELFF.

Ten or more counts support this clonotype. The gene calls are TRBV6-1 and TRBJ2-3; D unresolved. V was pared by 3 bases and J by 6 bases, with 7 bases between. Germline CDR1 MNHNS, CDR2 SASEGT. CDR3 size: 12 residues. The CDR3 coding sequence is TGTGCCAGCAGTGACCATGGGGATACGCAGTATTTT. Its translation: CASSDHGDTQYF.

This clonotype appeared many times. This chain joins TRBV6-1 and TRBJ1-1; D possibly corresponds to TRBD1 (6 bases). The CDR3 spans 14 residues. Per the germline V gene, CDR1 is MNHNS and CDR2 is SASEGT. The germline V and J ends were trimmed by 5 bases and 5 bases, with 15 bases remaining between them. The CDR3 protein is CASSPSGVGTEAFF. The DNA of the CDR3 is TGTGCCAGCAGTCCCTCAGGGGTGGGTACTGAAGCTTTCTTT.

This clonotype has ten or more counts. V is TRBV11-2 and J is TRBJ1-1; no clear D. The CDR3 covers 15 residues. The V end lost 4 bases, the J end lost 1 base, and 13 bases lay between the germline ends. The germline CDR1 and CDR2 sequences are SGHAT and FQNNGV. CDR3 bases: TGTGCCAGCAGCTGGGGAGGGCAAGGGAACACTGAAGCTTTCTTT. This translates into CASSWGGQGNTEAFF.

This clonotype was seen a few times. V gene TRBV7-8 combines with J gene TRBJ1-5; 8 positions agree with TRBD1. Germline V gives CDR1 SGHVS, CDR2 FQNEAQ. The V and J ends lost 0 bases and 1 base, in that order; junction bases with no gene match: 5. This CDR3 contains 17 residues. CDR3 sequence reads: CASSLARQGTSNQPQHF. The CDR3 DNA reads TGTGCCAGCAGCTTAGCCCGACAGGGGACAAGCAATCAGCCCCAGCATTTT.

This clonotype occurred many times. V is TRBV3-1 and J is TRBJ1-2, with TRBD1 identical over 10 bases. Losses at the gene ends were 5 bases for V and 8 bases for J; bases not matched to a gene: 5. In germline, CDR1 is LGHDT, CDR2 YNNKEL (reference sequence). The length of the CDR3 is 13 residues. The CDR3 coding sequence is TGTGCCAGCAGCAGGGACAGGGGACGCGGCTACACCTTC. This encodes CASSRDRGRGYTF.

At least ten counts were recorded for this clonotype. This sequence joins TRBV3-1 and TRBJ2-3; weak D call: TRBD2 (5 bases). Trimming took off 7 bases at V and 5 bases at J, with 16 bases between the two ends. Germline values: CDR1 LGHDT, CDR2 YNNKEL (reference sequence). This CDR3 is built from 14 residues. The CDR3 loop reads CASKPLSGGDTQYF. The CDR3 DNA reads TGTGCCAGCAAGCCACTCAGCGGTGGAGATACGCAGTATTTT.

This clonotype was found many times. V is TRBV18 and J is TRBJ1-2, with D possibly matching TRBD1 (5 bases). The V gene's germline CDR1 is KGHSH and CDR2 LQKENI. This CDR3 region has 12 residues. Between the trimmed V and J ends, which lost 3 bases and 8 bases, there was a span of 10 bases. In nucleotides, the CDR3 is TGTGCCAGCTCACCCCGGGACGACGGCTACACCTTC. This translates into CASSPRDDGYTF.

The genes are TRBV20-1 and TRBJ2-5, with TRBD2 matching over 10 bases. The germline CDR1 and CDR2 sequences are DFQATT and SNEGSKA (reference sequence). Trimming removed 6 bases from V and 1 base from J; junction bases left unmatched: 8. This CDR3 has 15 residues. CDR3 in amino acids: CSAQSLAGRQETQYF. The CDR3, as DNA: TGCAGTGCCCAATCACTAGCGGGGCGCCAAGAGACCCAGTACTTC.

The chain employs TRBV6-2 or TRBV6-3 and TRBJ2-5; D is ambiguous. This CDR3 contains 12 residues. V dropped 0 bases and J dropped 5 bases, with 4 bases sitting between them. CDR1 is MNHEY and CDR2 is SVGEGT in the germline V gene. The CDR3 region has the DNA TGTGCCAGCAGTTACTCGTCGGAGACCCAGTACTTC. Protein: CASSYSSETQYF.

The rearrangement links TRBV20-1 to TRBJ2-3; D is unclear. V dropped 5 bases and J dropped 2 bases, with 8 bases sitting between them. In germline, CDR1 is DFQATT, CDR2 SNEGSKA (reference sequence). CDR3 length: 12 amino acids. The chain's CDR3 is CSAHDNTDTQYF. CDR3 nucleotides: TGCAGTGCTCATGATAACACAGATACGCAGTATTTT.

This clonotype was recorded at least ten times. The rearrangement joins TRBV2 to TRBJ2-5; tentative D call: TRBD2 (6 bases). Trimming removed 3 bases from V and 5 bases from J, with 10 bases in between. The V gene's germline CDR1 is SNHLY and CDR2 FYNNEI. There are 13 residues in the CDR3. The CDR3 reads CASSDLAMETQYF. CDR3 nucleotides: TGTGCCAGCAGTGACCTAGCGATGGAGACCCAGTACTTC.

At least ten counts were recorded for this clonotype. This chain joins TRBV3-1 and TRBJ1-1, with 7 bases lining up with TRBD1. The germline CDR1 and CDR2 sequences are LGHDT and YNNKEL (reference sequence). This CDR3 contains 14 residues. V gave up 5 bases and J gave up 2 bases; unmatched junction bases: 5. CDR3 sequence: CASSSQGVNTEAFF. The DNA for the CDR3 is TGTGCCAGCAGCTCCCAGGGGGTTAACACTGAAGCTTTCTTT.

Of note for this clonotype: A read error may produce the germline difference seen at one junction end. The CDR3 spells CATGAPGEPFF. The CDR3, as DNA: TGTGCCACCGGTGCCCCCGGGGAGCCGTTTTTT. The chain joins TRBV7-3 to TRBJ2-2, with D perhaps matching TRBD2 (5 bases). The germline CDR1 and CDR2 sequences are SGHTA and FQGTGA. The CDR3 contains 11 residues.

The rearrangement joins TRBV9 to TRBJ2-5; D not resolved. V lost 0 bases and J 1 base, leaving 7 bases between the germline ends. Germline assignment: CDR1 SGDLS and CDR2 YYNGEE. CDR3 length: 14 residues. The CDR3 sequence: CASSVVRLQETQYF. The CDR3 bases are TGTGCCAGCAGCGTAGTACGGCTCCAAGAGACCCAGTACTTC.

This clonotype was seen repeatedly, ten times or more. The V call is TRBV2, the J call TRBJ1-4; no definite D call. Germline V gene data show CDR1 as SNHLY and CDR2 as FYNNEI. Trimming took 3 bases from V and 8 from J, leaving 7 bases between them. This CDR3 region has 12 residues. The CDR3 reads CASSEGEEKLFF. CDR3 nucleotide sequence: TGTGCCAGCAGTGAGGGAGAGGAAAAACTGTTTTTT.

V and J are TRBV12-3 or TRBV12-4 and TRBJ2-7, with 7 bases identical to TRBD1. Trimming at V came to 5 bases and at J to 5 bases, leaving 6 bases not matched to a gene. The CDR3 totals 13 residues. CDR3 nucleotide sequence: TGTGCCAGCAGTCCAGGGACAGCCGACGAGCAGTACTTC. Protein: CASSPGTADEQYF.